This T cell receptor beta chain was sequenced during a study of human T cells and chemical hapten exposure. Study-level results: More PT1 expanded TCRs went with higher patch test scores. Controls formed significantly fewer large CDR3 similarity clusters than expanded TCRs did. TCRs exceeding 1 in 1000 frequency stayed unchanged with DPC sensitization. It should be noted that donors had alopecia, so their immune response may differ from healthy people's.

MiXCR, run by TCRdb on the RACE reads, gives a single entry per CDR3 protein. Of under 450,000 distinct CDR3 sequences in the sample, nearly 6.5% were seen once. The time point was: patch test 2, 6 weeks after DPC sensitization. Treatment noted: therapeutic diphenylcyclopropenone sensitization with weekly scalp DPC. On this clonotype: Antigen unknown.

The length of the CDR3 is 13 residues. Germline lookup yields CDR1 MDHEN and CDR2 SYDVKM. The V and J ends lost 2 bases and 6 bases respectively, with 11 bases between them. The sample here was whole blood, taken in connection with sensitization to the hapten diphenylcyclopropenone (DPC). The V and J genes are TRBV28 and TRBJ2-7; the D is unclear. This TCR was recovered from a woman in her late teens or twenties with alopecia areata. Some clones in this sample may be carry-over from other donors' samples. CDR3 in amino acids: CASSLSLSREQYF. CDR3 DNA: TGTGCCAGCAGTTTAAGTCTAAGCCGCGAGCAGTACTTC.